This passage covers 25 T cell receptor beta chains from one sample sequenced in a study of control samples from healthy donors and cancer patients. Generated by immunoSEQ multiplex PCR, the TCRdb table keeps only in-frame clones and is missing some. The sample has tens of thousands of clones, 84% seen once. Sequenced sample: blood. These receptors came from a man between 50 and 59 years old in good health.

Here the CDR3 reads CSVQGAKGEQYF. CDR3 DNA sequence: TGCAGCGTACAGGGGGCGAAGGGTGAGCAGTACTTC. V and J are TRBV29-1 and TRBJ2-7, with 9 positions matching TRBD1. J gave up 7 bases and V 6 bases, and 7 bases lay outside the gene matches. The V gene's germline CDR1 is SQVTM and CDR2 ANQGSEA. The CDR3 is made up of 12 amino acids.

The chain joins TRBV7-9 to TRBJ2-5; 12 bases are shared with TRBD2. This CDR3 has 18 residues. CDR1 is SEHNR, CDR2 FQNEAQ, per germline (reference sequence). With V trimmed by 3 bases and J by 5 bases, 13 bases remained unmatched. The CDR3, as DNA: TGTGCCAGCAGCTTGCCCACCAGACTAGCGGGAGTGAAGGAGACCCAGTACTTC. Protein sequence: CASSLPTRLAGVKETQYF.

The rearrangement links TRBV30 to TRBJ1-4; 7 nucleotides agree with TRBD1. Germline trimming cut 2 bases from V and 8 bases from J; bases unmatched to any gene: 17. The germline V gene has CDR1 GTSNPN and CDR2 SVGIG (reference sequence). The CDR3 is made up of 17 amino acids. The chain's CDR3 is CAWSSIVTTGVREKLFF. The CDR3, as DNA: TGTGCCTGGAGTTCAATTGTGACCACAGGGGTGCGGGAAAAACTGTTTTTT.

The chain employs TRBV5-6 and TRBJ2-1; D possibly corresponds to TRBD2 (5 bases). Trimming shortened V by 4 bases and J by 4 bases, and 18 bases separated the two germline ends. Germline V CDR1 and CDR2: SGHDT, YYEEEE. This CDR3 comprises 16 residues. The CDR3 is CASSEEAGSLYNEQFF. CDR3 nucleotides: TGTGCCAGCAGCGAGGAGGCGGGCAGTTTATACAATGAGCAGTTCTTC.

The CDR3 bases are TGTGCCAGCAGCTTGCAGGGACTAAGCACAGATACGCAGTATTTT. Its translation is CASSLQGLSTDTQYF. The V gene is TRBV5-6, the J gene TRBJ2-3, with 7 bases aligning to TRBD2. The V gene end was trimmed by 1 base and the J gene end by 0 bases; junction bases not matched to a gene: 2. CDR1 SGHDT and CDR2 YYEEEE come from the germline V gene. The CDR3 has 15 residues. The full variable domain, rest sourced from reference TRBV5-6 and TRBJ2-3, is DAGVTQSPTHLIKTRGQQVTLRCSPKSGHDTVSWYQQALGQGPQFIFQYYEEEERQRGNFPDRFSGHQFPNYSSELNVNALLLGDSALYLCASSLQGLSTDTQYFGPGTRLTVL.

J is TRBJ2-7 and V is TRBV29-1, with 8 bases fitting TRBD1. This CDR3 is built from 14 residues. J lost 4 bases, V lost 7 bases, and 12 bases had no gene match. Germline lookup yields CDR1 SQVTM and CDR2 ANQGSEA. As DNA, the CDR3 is TGCAGCGGCGGACAGGGAGTCCTCGGGTACGAGCAGTACTTC. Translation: CSGGQGVLGYEQYF.

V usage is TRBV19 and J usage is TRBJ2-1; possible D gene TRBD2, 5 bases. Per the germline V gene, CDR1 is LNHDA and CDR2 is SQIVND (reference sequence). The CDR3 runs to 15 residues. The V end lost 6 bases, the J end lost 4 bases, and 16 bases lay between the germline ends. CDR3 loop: CASREEAQPYNEQFF. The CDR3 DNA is TGTGCCAGTAGAGAGGAGGCCCAACCTTACAATGAGCAGTTCTTC.

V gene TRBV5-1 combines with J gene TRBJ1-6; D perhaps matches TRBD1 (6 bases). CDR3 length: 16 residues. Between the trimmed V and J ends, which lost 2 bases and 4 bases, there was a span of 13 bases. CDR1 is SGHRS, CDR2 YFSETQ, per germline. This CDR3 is CASSLAQGGYNSPLHF. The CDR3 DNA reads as TGCGCCAGCAGCTTAGCACAGGGAGGGTATAATTCACCCCTCCACTTT.

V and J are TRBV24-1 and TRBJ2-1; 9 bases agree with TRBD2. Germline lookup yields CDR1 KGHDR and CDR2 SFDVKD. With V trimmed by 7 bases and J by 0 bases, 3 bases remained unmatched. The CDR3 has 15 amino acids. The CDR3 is CATRRGGTSYNEQFF. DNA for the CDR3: TGTGCCACCAGGCGGGGGGGCACCTCCTACAATGAGCAGTTCTTC.

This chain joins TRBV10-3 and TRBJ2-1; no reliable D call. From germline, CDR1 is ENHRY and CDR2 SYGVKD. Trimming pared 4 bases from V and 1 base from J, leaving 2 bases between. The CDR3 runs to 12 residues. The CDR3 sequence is CAISGSYNEQFF. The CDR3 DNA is TGTGCCATCAGTGGTTCCTACAATGAGCAGTTCTTC.

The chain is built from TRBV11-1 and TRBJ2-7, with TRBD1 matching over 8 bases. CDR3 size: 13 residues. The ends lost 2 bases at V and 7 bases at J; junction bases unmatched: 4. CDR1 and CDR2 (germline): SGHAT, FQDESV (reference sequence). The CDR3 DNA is TGTGCCAGCAGCTTACAGGGGGCGTGGGAGCAGTACTTC. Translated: CASSLQGAWEQYF.

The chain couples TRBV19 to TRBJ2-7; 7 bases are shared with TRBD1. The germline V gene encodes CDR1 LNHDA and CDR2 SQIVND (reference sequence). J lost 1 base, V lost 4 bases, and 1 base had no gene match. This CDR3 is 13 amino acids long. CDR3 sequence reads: CASSTDRSYEQYF. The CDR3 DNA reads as TGTGCCAGTAGTACGGACAGGTCCTACGAGCAGTACTTC.

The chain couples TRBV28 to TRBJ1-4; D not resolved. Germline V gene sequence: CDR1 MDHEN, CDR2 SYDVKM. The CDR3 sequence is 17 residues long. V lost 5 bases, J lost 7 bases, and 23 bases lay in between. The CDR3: CASSAFRAFLGVEKLFF. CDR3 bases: TGTGCCAGCAGTGCGTTCCGGGCTTTCCTTGGGGTTGAAAAACTGTTTTTT.

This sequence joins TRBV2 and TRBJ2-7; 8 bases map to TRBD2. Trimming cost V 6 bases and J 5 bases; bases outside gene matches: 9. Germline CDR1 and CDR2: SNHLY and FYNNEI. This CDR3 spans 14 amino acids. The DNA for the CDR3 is TGTGCCAGCAGGGCTCGTACAGCGGGAGACGAGCAGTACTTC. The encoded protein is CASRARTAGDEQYF. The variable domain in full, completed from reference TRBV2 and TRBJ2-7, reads EPEVTQTPSHQVTQMGQEVILRCVPISNHLYFYWYRQILGQKVEFLVSFYNNEISEKSEIFDDQFSVERPDGSNFTLKIRSTKLEDSAMYFCASRARTAGDEQYFGPGTRLTVT.

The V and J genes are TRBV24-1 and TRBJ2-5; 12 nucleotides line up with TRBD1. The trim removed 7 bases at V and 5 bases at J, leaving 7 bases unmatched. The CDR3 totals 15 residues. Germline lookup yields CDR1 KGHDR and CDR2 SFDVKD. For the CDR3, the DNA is TGTGCCACCAGCGGGGGACAGGGGGCTTGGGAGACCCAGTACTTC. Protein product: CATSGGQGAWETQYF.

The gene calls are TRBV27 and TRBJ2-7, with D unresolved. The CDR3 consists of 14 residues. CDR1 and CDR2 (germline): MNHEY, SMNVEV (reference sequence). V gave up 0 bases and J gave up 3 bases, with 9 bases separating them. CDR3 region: CASSLSPRDYEQYF. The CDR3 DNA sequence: TGTGCCAGCAGTTTATCGCCAAGGGACTACGAGCAGTACTTC.

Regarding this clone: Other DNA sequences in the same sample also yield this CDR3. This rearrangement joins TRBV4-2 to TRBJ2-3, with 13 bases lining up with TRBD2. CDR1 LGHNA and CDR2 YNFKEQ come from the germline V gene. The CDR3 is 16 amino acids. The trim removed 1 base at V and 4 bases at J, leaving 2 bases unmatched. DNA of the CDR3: TGTGCCAGCAGCCAAGGACTAGCGGGAGGAGCAGATACGCAGTATTTT. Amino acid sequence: CASSQGLAGGADTQYF.

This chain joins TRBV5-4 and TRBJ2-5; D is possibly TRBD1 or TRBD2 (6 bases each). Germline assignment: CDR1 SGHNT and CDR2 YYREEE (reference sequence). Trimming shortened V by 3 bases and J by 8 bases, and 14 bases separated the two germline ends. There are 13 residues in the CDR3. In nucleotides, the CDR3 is TGTGCCAGCAGCTCAGGGGACGGACTAACCCAGTACTTC. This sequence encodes CASSSGDGLTQYF.

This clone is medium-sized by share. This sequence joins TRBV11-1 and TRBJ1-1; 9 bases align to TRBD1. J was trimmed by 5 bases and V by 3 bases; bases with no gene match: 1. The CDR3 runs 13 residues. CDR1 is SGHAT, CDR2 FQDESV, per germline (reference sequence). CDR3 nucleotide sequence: TGTGCCAGCAGCTTCGGACAGGGGACTGAAGCTTTCTTT. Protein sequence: CASSFGQGTEAFF. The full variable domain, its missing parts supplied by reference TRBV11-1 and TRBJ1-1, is EAEVAQSPRYKITEKSQAVAFWCDPISGHATLYWYRQILGQGPELLVQFQDESVVDDSQLPKDRFSAERLKGVDSTLKIQPAELGDSAMYLCASSFGQGTEAFFGQGTRLTVV.

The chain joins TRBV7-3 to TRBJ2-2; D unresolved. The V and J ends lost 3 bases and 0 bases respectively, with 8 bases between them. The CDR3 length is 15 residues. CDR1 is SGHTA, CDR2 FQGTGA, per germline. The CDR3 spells CASSFLSPNTGELFF. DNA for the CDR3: TGTGCCAGCAGCTTCCTCAGTCCGAACACCGGGGAGCTGTTTTTT. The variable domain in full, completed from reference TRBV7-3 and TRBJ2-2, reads GAGVSQTPSNKVTEKGKYVELRCDPISGHTALYWYRQSLGQGPEFLIYFQGTGAADDSGLPNDRFFAVRPEGSVSTLKIQRTERGDSAVYLCASSFLSPNTGELFFGEGSRLTVL.

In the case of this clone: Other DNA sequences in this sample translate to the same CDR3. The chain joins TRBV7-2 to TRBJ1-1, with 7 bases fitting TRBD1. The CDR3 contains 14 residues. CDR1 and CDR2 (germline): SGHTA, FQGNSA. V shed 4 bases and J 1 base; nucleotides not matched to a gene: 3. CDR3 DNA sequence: TGTGCCAGCAGCTGGGACAGAGGGAACACTGAAGCTTTCTTT. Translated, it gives CASSWDRGNTEAFF.

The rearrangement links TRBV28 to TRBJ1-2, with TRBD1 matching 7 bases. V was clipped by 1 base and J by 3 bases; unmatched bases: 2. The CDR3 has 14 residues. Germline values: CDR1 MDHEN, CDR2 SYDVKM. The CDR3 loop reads CASSLLGGDYGYTF. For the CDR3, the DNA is TGTGCCAGCAGTTTATTAGGGGGCGACTATGGCTACACCTTC.

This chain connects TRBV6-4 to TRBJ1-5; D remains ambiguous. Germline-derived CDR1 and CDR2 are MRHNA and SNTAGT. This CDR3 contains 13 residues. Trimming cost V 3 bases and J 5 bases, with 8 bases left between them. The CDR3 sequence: CASSEGEYQPQHF. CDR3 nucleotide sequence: TGTGCCAGCAGTGAAGGCGAATATCAGCCCCAGCATTTT.

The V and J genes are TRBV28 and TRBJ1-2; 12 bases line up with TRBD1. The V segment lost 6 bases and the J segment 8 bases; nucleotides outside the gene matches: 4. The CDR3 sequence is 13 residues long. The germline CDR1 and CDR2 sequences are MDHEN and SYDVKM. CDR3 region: CASRGTGGRGYTF. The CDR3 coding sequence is TGTGCCAGCAGGGGGACAGGGGGCAGGGGCTACACCTTC.

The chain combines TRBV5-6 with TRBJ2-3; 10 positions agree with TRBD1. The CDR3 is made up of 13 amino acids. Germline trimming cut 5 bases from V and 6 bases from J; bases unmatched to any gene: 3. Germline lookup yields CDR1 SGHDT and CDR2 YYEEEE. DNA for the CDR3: TGTGCCAGCAGAGGACAGGGGGTGGATACGCAGTATTTT. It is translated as CASRGQGVDTQYF.